This is a list of T cell receptor beta chains from one sample in a study of Ad26.COV2.S vaccination and SARS-CoV-2 variants. Generated by immunoSEQ multiplex PCR, the TCRdb table keeps only in-frame clones and is missing some. The sample yields about 320,000 clones, 85% seen once. The sample in question was peripheral blood, obtained in a trial of Ad26.COV2.S vaccine versus placebo. The source is a person aged 18-65 years who received the Ad26.COV2.S COVID-19 vaccine or a placebo. Each CDR3 is given with its conserved first and last residue. The order of the fields is clone size, V gene, D gene, J gene, CDR3 DNA, CDR3 protein. The D gene is left open where the match is weak. The size field is filled for only some rows; it gives once, few, many or a size class.

size: .
V: TRBV19
D: TRBD1
J: TRBJ2-2
DNA: TGTGCCAGTTTTCCGGGACAGGGGGCCGGGGAGCTGTTTTTT
CDR3: CASFPGQGAGELFF

size: .
V: TRBV19
D: .
J: TRBJ1-1
DNA: TGTGCCAGTAAACCTCCCGGAACCACTGAAGCTTTCTTT
CDR3: CASKPPGTTEAFF

size: .
V: TRBV3-1/TRBV3-2
D: TRBD2
J: TRBJ2-5
DNA: TGTGCCAGCAGCTCCCGGACTAGCGGGGGGGCTGGAGAGACCCAGTACTTC
CDR3: CASSSRTSGGAGETQYF

size: .
V: TRBV5-1
D: TRBD1
J: TRBJ1-2
DNA: TGCGCCAGCAGCTTGGGAGTTGACAGGGGGTTTCTAGGAGGCTACACCTTC
CDR3: CASSLGVDRGFLGGYTF

size: .
V: TRBV28
D: TRBD2
J: TRBJ2-3
DNA: TGTGCCAGCGTTTCTGCGGGGAGGGCAGATACGCAGTATTTT
CDR3: CASVSAGRADTQYF

size: .
V: TRBV5-8
D: .
J: TRBJ1-2
DNA: TGTGCCAGCAGCTTCAACCAGGGTGGTGGCTATGGCTACACCTTC
CDR3: CASSFNQGGGYGYTF

size: .
V: TRBV3-1/TRBV3-2
D: TRBD2
J: TRBJ2-1
DNA: TGTGCCAGCAGCCGCACGAACGGGGGGAGGAATGAGCAGTTCTTC
CDR3: CASSRTNGGRNEQFF

size: .
V: TRBV5-6
D: .
J: TRBJ1-1
DNA: TGTGCCAGCAGCAGGGGGGTCAGGAAAGACACTGAAGCTTTCTTT
CDR3: CASSRGVRKDTEAFF

size: .
V: TRBV30
D: TRBD2
J: TRBJ2-5
DNA: TGTGCCTGGGACCTCCGCGGGGGGCAAGAGACCCAGTACTTC
CDR3: CAWDLRGGQETQYF

size: .
V: TRBV29-1
D: TRBD1
J: TRBJ1-4
DNA: TGCAGCGTTACAAGGGGTACAGGGGGAGCTGAAAAACTGTTTTTT
CDR3: CSVTRGTGGAEKLFF

size: .
V: TRBV5-1
D: .
J: TRBJ2-7
DNA: TGCGCCAGCAGCTTGTCTGCGGGGGCGAACTCCTACGAGCAGTACTTC
CDR3: CASSLSAGANSYEQYF

size: .
V: TRBV5-6
D: .
J: TRBJ1-1
DNA: TGTGCCAGCAGCTTCTTTACGGCCATGAACACTGAAGCTTTCTTT
CDR3: CASSFFTAMNTEAFF

size: .
V: TRBV2
D: .
J: TRBJ2-3
DNA: TGTGCCATAAAGTCTCCGCAGTATTTT
CDR3: CAIKSPQYF

size: .
V: TRBV6-2/TRBV6-3
D: .
J: TRBJ2-6
DNA: TGTGCCAGCAGTTACTCTGTAGGATTGTCTGGGGCCAACGTCCTGACTTTC
CDR3: CASSYSVGLSGANVLTF

size: .
V: TRBV18
D: .
J: TRBJ2-4
DNA: TGTGCCAGCTCACCACAATCAGTAGCCAAAAACATTCAGTACTTC
CDR3: CASSPQSVAKNIQYF

size: few
V: TRBV19
D: .
J: TRBJ2-3
DNA: TGTGCCAGTAGTATAGACCCCGGGGCAGGGGGCACAGATACGCAGTATTTT
CDR3: CASSIDPGAGGTDTQYF

size: .
V: TRBV5-1
D: TRBD1
J: TRBJ1-4
DNA: TGCGCCAGCAGCTTGGCTGGGAGAATACAGGGGGAAAAACTGTTTTTT
CDR3: CASSLAGRIQGEKLFF

size: few
V: TRBV19
D: .
J: TRBJ2-1
DNA: TGTGCCAGTAGTATCAGAGGGGGATCCTACAATGAGCAGTTCTTC
CDR3: CASSIRGGSYNEQFF

size: .
V: TRBV29-1
D: .
J: TRBJ1-5
DNA: TGCAGCGTTGTCTCGGGATCTAGCAATCAGCCCCAGCATTTT
CDR3: CSVVSGSSNQPQHF

size: .
V: TRBV27
D: .
J: TRBJ1-6
DNA: TGTGCCAGCAGTTTATCGATGAATTCACCCCTCCACTTT
CDR3: CASSLSMNSPLHF

size: few
V: TRBV11-3
D: TRBD1
J: TRBJ2-4
DNA: TGTGCCAGCAGCGCTGGACAGGGTCAGTACTTC
CDR3: CASSAGQGQYF

size: .
V: TRBV5-1
D: .
J: TRBJ2-5
DNA: TGCGCCAGCAGCCCAAAACTTCAAGAGACCCAGTACTTC
CDR3: CASSPKLQETQYF

size: .
V: TRBV15
D: .
J: TRBJ2-5
DNA: TGTGCCACCAGCAGAGTTCAAGAGACCCAGTACTTC
CDR3: CATSRVQETQYF

size: .
V: TRBV28
D: .
J: TRBJ1-3
DNA: TGTGCCAGCAGTTTATGGAGACAGGACGACTCTGGAAACACCATATATTTT
CDR3: CASSLWRQDDSGNTIYF

size: .
V: TRBV27
D: .
J: TRBJ1-1
DNA: TGTGCCAGCAGTTTCTCTGAAAGGTGGAGCACTGAAGCTTTCTTT
CDR3: CASSFSERWSTEAFF

size: .
V: TRBV29-1
D: .
J: TRBJ2-5
DNA: TGCAGCGTTGAGGGGAACCAAGAGACCCAGTACTTC
CDR3: CSVEGNQETQYF

size: .
V: TRBV9
D: TRBD1
J: TRBJ2-2
DNA: TGTGCCAGCAGCGTAGGACAGGGGAACACCGGGGAGCTGTTTTTT
CDR3: CASSVGQGNTGELFF

size: .
V: TRBV19
D: .
J: TRBJ1-1
DNA: TGTGCCAGTAGTGTCAGCCGGGATCCGAACACTGAAGCTTTCTTT
CDR3: CASSVSRDPNTEAFF

size: .
V: TRBV10-2
D: TRBD1
J: TRBJ1-5
DNA: TGCGCCAGTGCCCGACAGGGAGGTCAGCCCCAGCATTTT
CDR3: CASARQGGQPQHF

size: .
V: TRBV3-1/TRBV3-2
D: TRBD1
J: TRBJ2-7
DNA: TGTGCCAGCAGCGTGAGACAGGGAAGATCCTACGAGCAGTACTTC
CDR3: CASSVRQGRSYEQYF

size: .
V: TRBV5-1
D: TRBD2
J: TRBJ2-5
DNA: TGCGCCAGCAGCTTGTTCGGGGGGGCCCAAGAGACCCAGTACTTC
CDR3: CASSLFGGAQETQYF

size: .
V: TRBV10-2
D: .
J: TRBJ1-1
DNA: TGCGCCAGCACCGAGGGGACCTTGAACACTGAAGCTTTCTTT
CDR3: CASTEGTLNTEAFF

size: .
V: TRBV2
D: .
J: TRBJ2-2
DNA: TGTGCCAGCAGTGCAGAGAACACCGGGGAGCTGTTTTTT
CDR3: CASSAENTGELFF

size: .
V: TRBV15
D: .
J: TRBJ1-2
DNA: TGTGCCACCAGCAAATCGCCAAACTATGGCTACACCTTC
CDR3: CATSKSPNYGYTF

size: .
V: TRBV28
D: TRBD1
J: TRBJ2-5
DNA: TGTGCCAGCTGTGATGGCGGGACAGGTAAAGAGACCCAGTACTTC
CDR3: CASCDGGTGKETQYF

size: .
V: TRBV19
D: .
J: TRBJ2-2
DNA: TGTGCCAGTAGTCCGGTAGGTTGGAACACCGGGGAGCTGTTTTTT
CDR3: CASSPVGWNTGELFF

size: .
V: TRBV2
D: .
J: TRBJ1-3
DNA: TGTGCCAGCACCCGGGGCACTTACTCCGGAAACACCATATATTTT
CDR3: CASTRGTYSGNTIYF

size: .
V: TRBV30
D: TRBD1
J: TRBJ1-1
DNA: TGTGCCTGGACCTACCGGGACAGGGAGAGCACTGAAGCTTTCTTT
CDR3: CAWTYRDRESTEAFF

size: few
V: TRBV6-2/TRBV6-3
D: TRBD2
J: TRBJ2-1
DNA: TGTGCCAGCAGTCGAATGGCGGGACTAGGGCTTAATGAGCAGTTCTTC
CDR3: CASSRMAGLGLNEQFF